These T cell receptor beta chains were read from a single sample in a study of identical twins. TCRdb used MiXCR to reprocess the 5' RACE reads, holding one entry per CDR3 protein. The sample holds roughly 1,500,000 distinct CDR3 sequences, about 32% seen once. The sample taken for sequencing was cord blood. These receptors originate from a newborn girl in good health. The CDR3 runs from the conserved cysteine through the conserved F or W. The D gene is left open where the match is weak. Rows give clone size only sometimes, using once, few, many, or a class for an expanded clone.

D,size,V,J,CDR3,DNA
TRBD2,NA,TRBV28,TRBJ2-2,CASSLSAAGGAGELFF,TGTGCCAGCAGTTTGAGCGCGGCGGGAGGGGCCGGGGAGCTGTTTTTT
TRBD1,many,TRBV5-1,TRBJ2-7,CASSLDGQGAYEQYF,TGCGCCAGCAGCTTGGACGGACAGGGGGCCTACGAGCAGTACTTC
TRBD1,NA,TRBV28,TRBJ1-3,CATEGTASGNTIYF,TGTGCCACCGAAGGGACAGCCTCTGGAAACACCATATATTTT
TRBD2,NA,TRBV4-2,TRBJ2-3,CASSRVSGRVTDTQYF,TGTGCCAGCAGCCGAGTGTCCGGGAGGGTAACAGATACGCAGTATTTT
TRBD2,NA,TRBV28,TRBJ2-4,CASSSTGGRDRDIQYF,TGTGCCAGCAGTTCCACGGGTGGGAGGGATCGGGACATTCAGTACTTC
NA,NA,TRBV7-9,TRBJ1-4,CASSPWTVNEKLFF,TGTGCCAGCAGCCCCTGGACCGTAAATGAAAAACTGTTTTTT
NA,few,TRBV5-1,TRBJ2-1,CASSLSSSFTINEQFF,TGCGCCAGCAGCTTGAGCAGCTCCTTTACCATTAATGAGCAGTTCTTC
TRBD2,few,TRBV18,TRBJ2-1,CASSPGTSGRRNEQFF,TGTGCCAGCTCACCAGGGACTAGCGGGAGGAGGAATGAGCAGTTCTTC
TRBD1,NA,TRBV20-1,TRBJ2-7,CSARAGTGVYEQYF,TGCAGTGCTAGAGCCGGGACAGGGGTCTACGAGCAGTACTTC
NA,NA,TRBV20-1,TRBJ2-3,CSANPVVKSTDTQYF,TGCAGTGCTAACCCGGTGGTAAAGAGCACAGATACGCAGTATTTT
TRBD2,NA,TRBV29-1,TRBJ2-3,CSVDLTSGSYTQYF,TGCAGCGTTGACCTGACTAGCGGGAGTTATACGCAGTATTTT
TRBD2,NA,TRBV12-3/TRBV12-4,TRBJ2-7,CASSLGLAGTYERYF,TGTGCCAGCAGTCTCGGACTAGCGGGAACCTACGAGCGGTACTTC
NA,few,TRBV10-3,TRBJ1-1,CAIKAGQNTEAFF,TGTGCCATCAAGGCAGGGCAGAACACTGAAGCTTTCTTT
NA,many,TRBV3-1,TRBJ2-7,CASSRFSYEQYF,TGCGCCAGCAGCCGCTTCTCCTACGAGCAGTACTTC
TRBD1,few,TRBV24-1,TRBJ2-5,CATSDPRTGMKTQYF,TGTGCCACCAGTGATCCGCGGACAGGGATGAAGACCCAGTACTTC
NA,NA,TRBV6-5,TRBJ2-7,CASSYPADEQYF,TGTGCCAGCAGTTACCCCGCGGACGAGCAGTACTTC
NA,few,TRBV7-2,TRBJ2-3,CASSPRSRSTGTQYF,TGTGCCAGCAGCCCCCGTTCCCGGTCCACAGGTACGCAGTATTTT
NA,NA,TRBV20-1,TRBJ1-2,CSARDAGGRKNGYTF,TGCAGTGCTAGAGACGCCGGGGGGCGCAAGAATGGCTACACCTTC
TRBD1,NA,TRBV6-6,TRBJ2-4,CASHRDRGNIQYF,TGTGCCAGCCACCGGGACAGAGGGAACATTCAGTACTTC
NA,few,TRBV2,TRBJ2-7,CASSERGAHSYEQYF,TGTGCCAGCAGTGAAAGGGGAGCTCATTCCTACGAGCAGTACTTC
NA,NA,TRBV24-1,TRBJ2-1,CATSDGRSGAYNEQFF,TGTGCCACCAGTGATGGGAGGAGCGGAGCCTACAATGAGCAGTTCTTC
NA,NA,TRBV25-1,TRBJ2-3,CASRDYDPTDTQYF,TGTGCCAGCAGGGATTACGACCCCACAGATACGCAGTATTTT
TRBD2,NA,TRBV7-6,TRBJ2-7,CASSLEAGGPYNEQYF,TGTGCCAGCAGCTTAGAGGCGGGGGGACCCTACAATGAGCAGTACTTC
NA,few,TRBV19,TRBJ2-3,CASSIDPDTQYF,TGTGCCAGTAGTATAGACCCAGATACGCAGTATTTT
TRBD2,NA,TRBV29-1,TRBJ2-1,CSVVLAGGPNEQFF,TGCAGCGTCGTACTAGCGGGAGGGCCCAATGAGCAGTTCTTC
NA,NA,TRBV10-3,TRBJ1-3,CAIGGQFSGNTIYF,TGTGCCATCGGCGGACAGTTCTCTGGAAACACCATATATTTT
TRBD2,NA,TRBV7-2,TRBJ2-5,CASCFSSGRSGQETQYF,TGTGCCAGCTGCTTTAGTAGCGGGAGGTCAGGGCAAGAGACCCAGTACTTC
TRBD1,NA,TRBV24-1,TRBJ2-1,CATTGGGFNEQFF,TGTGCCACAACAGGGGGCGGGTTTAATGAGCAGTTCTTC
NA,NA,TRBV20-1,TRBJ2-7,CSAHRPPRYEQYF,TGCAGTGCCCACCGACCCCCTCGATACGAGCAGTACTTC
TRBD2,NA,TRBV7-2,TRBJ2-5,CASIPGGLVRRQETQYF,TGTGCCAGCATCCCGGGAGGGCTAGTCCGAAGACAAGAGACCCAGTACTTC
TRBD1,once,TRBV2,TRBJ2-3,CAGSEAVRGRLDTQYF,TGTGCCGGCAGTGAAGCGGTTAGGGGGCGCCTAGATACGCAGTATTTT
TRBD1,few,TRBV28,TRBJ2-2,CASSLYEGASTGELFF,TGTGCCAGCAGTTTATATGAGGGGGCGAGCACCGGGGAGCTGTTTTTT
NA,few,TRBV5-5,TRBJ2-7,CASSSFPQPTYEQYF,TGTGCCAGCAGCTCCTTCCCCCAACCTACCTACGAGCAGTACTTC
NA,few,TRBV20-1,TRBJ2-1,CSASPRDRQFF,TGCAGTGCTAGCCCGCGGGACAGGCAGTTCTTC
NA,few,TRBV14,TRBJ2-2,CASSQRAGITGELFF,TGTGCCAGCAGCCAACGGGCGGGGATCACCGGGGAGCTGTTTTTT
TRBD1,NA,TRBV12-3/TRBV12-4,TRBJ2-1,CASSADRGREQFF,TGTGCCAGCAGTGCCGACAGGGGGCGGGAGCAGTTCTTC
TRBD1,NA,TRBV5-1,TRBJ2-3,CASSSGTGRGDTQYF,TGCGCCAGCAGCTCCGGGACAGGCCGTGGGGATACGCAGTATTTT
TRBD1,NA,TRBV29-1,TRBJ2-7,CSGLEAGGSYEQYF,TGCAGCGGCCTTGAGGCAGGGGGTTCCTACGAGCAGTACTTC
NA,NA,TRBV27,TRBJ2-2,CASSSGTDTGELFF,TGTGCCAGCAGTTCCGGGACGGACACCGGGGAGCTGTTTTTT
TRBD2,NA,TRBV10-3,TRBJ2-1,CAISESSLAGSSYNEQFF,TGTGCCATCAGTGAGTCCTCACTAGCGGGGAGCTCCTACAATGAGCAGTTCTTC
TRBD1,NA,TRBV6-2/TRBV6-3,TRBJ1-2,CASRRDRGPRGYTF,TGTGCCAGCAGAAGGGACAGGGGACCTCGTGGCTACACCTTC
NA,NA,TRBV5-6,TRBJ2-1,CASSLSDGEFF,TGTGCCAGCAGCTTAAGTGACGGGGAGTTCTTC
TRBD2,few,TRBV28,TRBJ2-5,CASSFRPGTSGSLAKTQYF,TGTGCCAGCAGTTTTCGCCCTGGGACTAGCGGGAGTCTCGCGAAGACCCAGTACTTC